Given below is one TCR beta chain in context. These data are taken from a study of blood T cell repertoires in COVID-19. Study context: Material from acute and convalescent COVID-19 was sourced from the United States, Italy and Spain. Sample material is recorded as cDNA or gDNA derived from T cells, B-cell-depleted T cells, or PBMCs.

The assay was immunoSEQ multiplex PCR, and TCRdb's table has in-frame clones only and misses some. The sample gives some 110,000 clones, approximately 90% of which show up once; roughly 2% is in the top ten. During active infection, Seattle patients enrolled and were then monitored through disease. The V and J ends lost 4 bases and 0 bases respectively, with 7 bases between them. CDR1 is LGHDT, CDR2 YNNKEL, per germline (reference sequence). The CDR3 extends over 13 amino acids. This receptor was identified in a man aged 50-60 years with COVID-19, enrolled during active disease. Specimen: peripheral blood. This sequence joins TRBV3-1 (or the pseudogene TRBV3-2) and TRBJ2-7; possibly TRBD2 for D (6 bases). CDR3 coding DNA: TGTGCCAGCAGCCTGGGACTCTCCTACGAGCAGTACTTC. It codes for CASSLGLSYEQYF.